This T cell receptor beta chain was recovered during a study of tumor-infiltrating lymphocytes in localized non-small cell lung cancer. Measured with immunoSEQ multiplex PCR; TCRdb has only the in-frame clones, and not every one. The table lists around 9,900 clones, about four fifths of them singletons, with 9.8% in the top ten. The sample comprised uninvolved lung tissue not adjacent to the tumor. The receptor's source is a human donor with non-small cell lung cancer.

The CDR3 protein is CASSPGQGPLLNQPQHF. The DNA for the CDR3 is TGTGCCAGCAGCCCGGGACAGGGGCCCCTCCTCAATCAGCCCCAGCATTTT. The chain uses TRBV7-9 and TRBJ1-5, with TRBD1 matching 10 bases. Per germline, CDR1 SEHNR and CDR2 FQNEAQ (reference sequence). This CDR3 is 17 amino acids long. With V trimmed by 5 bases and J by 3 bases, 10 bases remained unmatched.